This note documents a single TCR beta chain sequence. Its specificity is unknown. This record belongs to a study of cytomegalovirus exposure and HLA in healthy donors. Looking at the study overall: HLA-typed donors contributed about 85 million unique TCRs, which were held in an early data release. Study results and caveats: A later analysis reportedly identified an Asian-associated ancestry cluster as carrying fewer N-insertions than the roughly 700-donor mean. The study designated 150 or so TCR beta chains cytomegalovirus-associated.

CDR3 length: 15 residues. Trimming shortened V by 1 base and J by 4 bases, and 13 bases separated the two germline ends. CDR1 and CDR2 (germline): SGDLS, YYNGEE. The PCR employed 60 Vbeta primers together with 13 Jbeta primers. Only in-frame clones appear in the TCRdb table, and some are missing; sequencing was by immunoSEQ multiplex PCR. The sample consists of 90,000 to 130,000 clones, roughly 85% of them appearing once. This chain connects TRBV9 to TRBJ2-3; D perhaps matches TRBD2 (5 bases). This TCR derives from a man aged 30 to 45 in good health and CMV-seropositive. Sequencing input: PBMCs. The CDR3 nucleotides are TGTGCCAGCAGCGTAAGGTCTAGCAAAGCAGATACGCAGTATTTT. This translates into CASSVRSSKADTQYF.